The rows below give T cell receptor beta chains drawn from one sample of a study of T-cell reconstitution after alpha-beta-depleted transplantation in children. One entry per CDR3 protein, called by TCRdb with MiXCR from the PCR reads. The repertoire has about 210,000 distinct CDR3 sequences, roughly a sixth of them found once; the top ten carry around 44%. The sample here was PBMCs, mostly from graft donor cells, taken 360 days after TCRalphabeta/CD19-depleted stem cell transplant. Source of these receptors: a male patient aged 2-9 years who had a stem cell transplant for acute lymphoblastic leukemia, so the T cells may come from the graft donor. Both conserved end residues are part of each CDR3. Clone size is shown for a subset of rows, as once, few, many or a class of expanded clone.

J gene	clone size	V gene	CDR3 protein
TRBJ2-7	few	TRBV10-3	CAISESEWGEYYEQYF
TRBJ2-7	.	TRBV18	CASSLVPADHYEQYF
TRBJ2-2	few	TRBV10-3	CAISESGGSRELFF
TRBJ2-1	.	TRBV20-1	CSAPNRGTGVIEQFF
TRBJ1-5	.	TRBV4-3	CASSQDGLGQGGQPQHF
TRBJ2-7	few	TRBV5-6	CASSFDTAKVPREQYF
TRBJ2-1	few	TRBV27	CASSHGPLDEQFF
TRBJ1-1	.	TRBV6-6	CASSPQLSEAFF
TRBJ2-3	.	TRBV2	CASVLLSGGRADTQYF
TRBJ2-2	few	TRBV7-2	CASSPRGLAFPGELFF
TRBJ1-1	.	TRBV7-9	CASSRGQSNTEAFF
TRBJ2-1	.	TRBV28	CASSLFPSGGYNEQFF
TRBJ2-2	.	TRBV4-3	CASSQGTVPGELFF
TRBJ2-2	.	TRBV3-1	CASSHTRDYPPNTGELFF
TRBJ2-7	.	TRBV6-5	CASSYGAGLYEQYF
TRBJ2-7	many	TRBV5-6	CASSLGRSYEQYF
TRBJ2-7	.	TRBV12-5	CASCGTSPSEQYF
TRBJ2-1	once	TRBV3-1	CASSYTGTGMLNEQFF
TRBJ2-3	few	TRBV6-2/TRBV6-3	CASRRGDTQYF
TRBJ1-4	.	TRBV5-1	CASSGLGTGEKLFF
TRBJ2-5	.	TRBV10-1	CAIQHFNGAQETQYF
TRBJ2-7	.	TRBV29-1	CSVTLQGRSYEQYF
TRBJ2-1	.	TRBV5-1	CASSFVIAGPYNEQFF
TRBJ2-3	few	TRBV6-5	CASSYSKLGDTQYF
TRBJ2-3	many	TRBV12-3/TRBV12-4	CASSLGKFPGEDTQYF
TRBJ2-3	.	TRBV29-1	CSSRGAGVNSPDTQYF
TRBJ1-6	.	TRBV7-6	CASSLIGGRSSYNSPLHF
TRBJ2-7	.	TRBV3-1	CASSQQGRYEQYF
TRBJ2-1	.	TRBV29-1	CSVGRGQYPYNEQFF
TRBJ2-3	few	TRBV12-3/TRBV12-4	CASSFPPGTDQTDTQYF
TRBJ2-1	many	TRBV7-9	CASSLRSGWYNEQFF
TRBJ2-5	.	TRBV18	CASSPGQGQETEYF
TRBJ2-1	.	TRBV5-1	CASSLAGYQRLYNEQFF
TRBJ1-6	many	TRBV28	CASSATGVGSPLHF
TRBJ1-5	.	TRBV24-1	CATSDRDGNQPQHF
TRBJ2-1	.	TRBV10-2	CASSFTGYSYNEQFF
TRBJ2-5	.	TRBV15	CATSRDLGTQYF
TRBJ1-2	.	TRBV3-1	CASSQAGGPYGYTF
TRBJ1-4	few	TRBV7-9	CASSFGNLAGSEKLFF
TRBJ1-4	few	TRBV14	CASSRALEKLFF